This T cell receptor beta chain emerged from a study of regulatory T cells in long-lasting Graves disease. Findings and caveats of the study: Repertoires from persistent disease leaned toward TRBV28, TRBJ1-2 and TRBJ2-5.

CDR3 regions were amplified by Arm-PCR using iRepertoire HTBI primers to build TCR beta libraries. Using its own MiXCR run on the multiplex PCR reads, TCRdb lists one record per CDR3 protein. The table shows 390,000 or so distinct CDR3 sequences, with 10% to 15% occurring only once. Documented time point: newly diagnosed GD, antithyroid drugs for less than 3 months. Generation of the TCR library employed RNA extracted from PBMCs. Patients hailed from an endocrinology department in Xi'an, China. The V and J ends lost 4 bases and 5 bases respectively, with 16 bases between them. CDR1 is SGHRS and CDR2 is YFSETQ in the germline V gene. The CDR3 is 14 amino acids. There are many counts of this clonotype. As yet, its antigen is unknown. The same sample was also studied in work on T cells in Graves' hyperthyroidism and ophthalmopathy. Per that study: Ophthalmopathy, as predicted by the model, came a median approximately 5.9 months after the prediction.

This TCR derives from a woman in her late teens or twenties with Graves disease. The rearrangement links TRBV5-1 to TRBJ2-7; possible D gene TRBD2, 7 bases. The specimen comprised peripheral blood mononuclear cells (PBMCs), sampled at new diagnosis, from a patient treated with antithyroid drugs. CDR3 in amino acids: CASSAGALRNEQYF. CDR3 bases: TGCGCCAGCAGCGCGGGGGCCCTGCGGAACGAGCAGTACTTC. The full variable domain, completed using reference TRBV5-1 and TRBJ2-7, is KAGVTQTPRYLIKTRGQQVTLSCSPISGHRSVSWYQQTPGQGLQFLFEYFSETQRNKGNFPGRFSGRQFSNSRSEMNVSTLELGDSALYLCASSAGALRNEQYFGPGTRLTVT.